The 22 T cell receptor beta chains below were found in one sample sequenced in a study of metastatic and nonmetastatic thyroid tumors. TCRdb called clones again from the PCR reads with MiXCR. The data hold 23,000 or so clones, with approximately 20% observed a single time. Thyroid surgery was preceded by no treatment in any patient. The specimen sequenced was blood. The receptor source for this set is a female donor with papillary thyroid cancer or a benign thyroid nodule (not recorded which). Some clones in this sample may be carry-over from other donors' samples.

In this sample, this clone turned up many times. The chain uses TRBV12-3 or TRBV12-4 and TRBJ1-3; D call uncertain. V was clipped by 7 bases and J by 2 bases, with 9 bases between them. The CDR3 sequence is 13 residues long. CDR3 region: CASTTVAGNTIYF. DNA of the CDR3: TGTGCCAGCACCACAGTGGCTGGAAACACCATATATTTT.

There are a few counts of this clone. Its ends do not fully match the called genes, so a read error is possible. The J gene is TRBJ1-1, the V gene TRBV28, with D tentatively TRBD1 (5 bases). This CDR3 has 14 amino acids. CDR1 is MDHEN, CDR2 SYDVKM, per germline. The CDR3 sequence is CASKEVGPNTEDVF. For the CDR3, the DNA is TGTGCCAGCAAGGAGGTGGGGCCGAACACTGAAGATGTCTTT.

The CDR3 DNA sequence: TGCAGCGTTGAAACGGGACAGAAGTTTAACACTGAAGCTTTCTTT. Translating gives CSVETGQKFNTEAFF. This chain uses TRBV29-1 with TRBJ1-1, with 7 bases that match TRBD1. Trimming removed 2 bases from V and 2 bases from J; junction bases left unmatched: 8. Germline CDR1 SQVTM, CDR2 ANQGSEA. The CDR3 covers 15 residues. Supplemented by reference TRBV29-1 and TRBJ1-1, the full variable domain reads SAVISQKPSRDICQRGTSLTIQCQVDSQVTMMFWYRQQPGQSLTLIATANQGSEATYESGFVIDKFPISRPNLTFSTLTVSNMSPEDSSIYLCSVETGQKFNTEAFFGQGTRLTVV.

The gene calls are TRBV4-2 and TRBJ2-7, with 10 bases matching TRBD2. Germline-derived CDR1 and CDR2 are LGHNA and YNFKEQ. Trimming took 2 bases from V and 0 from J; bases not matched to a gene: 7. This CDR3 comprises 17 residues. CDR3 loop: CASSQLKIAGGSYEQYF. The CDR3 coding sequence is TGTGCCAGCAGCCAATTGAAAATAGCGGGAGGCTCCTACGAGCAGTACTTC.

This clone was counted between two and nine times. This may stem from a read error, because a much larger clone lies one nucleotide away. The chain combines TRBV29-1 with TRBJ2-5, with D possibly being TRBD1 (5 bases). Germline V gene data show CDR1 as SQVTM and CDR2 as ANQGSEA. Between the trimmed V and J ends, which lost 5 bases and 5 bases, there was a span of 12 bases. This CDR3 is 12 amino acids long. The CDR3 sequence: CSVLGASETQYF. CDR3 nucleotides: TGCAGCGTTTTAGGGGCCTCGGAGACCCAGTACTTC. Drawing the rest from reference TRBV29-1 and TRBJ2-5, the complete variable domain is SAVISQKPSRDICQRGTSLTIQCQVDSQVTMMFWYRQQPGQSLTLIATANQGSEATYESGFVIDKFPISRPNLTFSTLTVSNMSPEDSSIYLCSVLGASETQYFGPGTRLLVL.

Many counts were recorded for this clone. This rearrangement joins TRBV10-3 to TRBJ1-3; TRBD1 aligns across 7 bases. The V gene's germline CDR1 is ENHRY and CDR2 SYGVKD. V was pared by 6 bases and J by 8 bases, with 7 bases of the junction left unmatched. The CDR3 runs to 13 residues. The CDR3 coding sequence is TGTGCCATCAGCCCGACAGGGTTAGACACCATATATTTT. This gives the protein CAISPTGLDTIYF.

The chain couples TRBV6-1 to TRBJ2-1, with 9 nucleotides matching TRBD2. Germline values: CDR1 MNHNS, CDR2 SASEGT. The V and J ends lost 10 bases and 4 bases, in that order; junction bases with no gene match: 8. The CDR3 covers 14 residues. For the CDR3, the DNA is TGTGCCACCTCGACTAGCGGAGATTACAATGAGCAGTTCTTC. Its protein product is CATSTSGDYNEQFF.

There are many counts of this clone. The chain has TRBV7-3 and TRBJ2-1; tentative D call: TRBD2 (6 bases). Germline V lookup: CDR1 SGHTA, CDR2 FQGTGA. The CDR3 sequence is 14 residues long. Between the trimmed V and J ends, which lost 3 bases and 5 bases, there was a span of 11 bases. CDR3 nucleotide sequence: TGTGCCAGCAGCTTCGGACTACCTAACAATGAGCAGTTCTTC. Translated: CASSFGLPNNEQFF.

Points on this clone: A much bigger clone sits one base away, suggesting this may be a read error. The chain combines TRBV10-2 with TRBJ2-3; 7 bases line up with TRBD1. CDR3 length equals 15 residues. V lost 7 bases and J lost 0; bases outside the gene matches: 7. CDR1 is WSHSY, CDR2 SAAADI, per germline. Here the CDR3 DNA reads TGCGCCAGCATTTCTGACAGGGATAGCACAGATACGCAGTATTTT. Amino acids: CASISDRDSTDTQYF.

This clone ranks as medium-sized. The genes are TRBV20-1 and TRBJ2-6; D is perhaps TRBD1 or TRBD2 (5 bases each). Trimming shortened V by 0 bases and J by 0 bases, and 21 bases separated the two germline ends. CDR1 and CDR2 (germline): DFQATT, SNEGSKA (reference sequence). There are 20 residues in the CDR3. This CDR3 reads CSAREKRLGRTFSGANVLTF. The CDR3 coding sequence is TGCAGTGCTAGAGAGAAGAGATTGGGACGGACGTTCTCTGGGGCCAACGTCCTGACTTTC.

This clone showed up just a few times. The chain uses TRBV6-1 and TRBJ2-7; 10 nucleotides align to TRBD2. J lost 3 bases, V lost 3 bases, and 2 bases had no gene match. The V gene's germline CDR1 is MNHNS and CDR2 SASEGT. The CDR3 has 14 amino acids. Written as DNA, the CDR3 is TGTGCCAGCAGTGACGCTAGCGGGAGCTACGAGCAGTACGTC. Translated: CASSDASGSYEQYV.

Within the sample, this clone is medium-sized (0.01 to 0.1%). V and J are TRBV4-1 and TRBJ2-3; D unresolved. With 1 base removed from V and 7 bases from J, the gap between germline ends came to 9 bases. The CDR3 is 13 residues long. Germline assignment: CDR1 MGHRA and CDR2 YSYEKL. The CDR3 spells CASSQAAFNTQYF. The CDR3 DNA is TGCGCCAGCAGCCAAGCGGCCTTTAATACGCAGTATTTT.

V gene TRBV7-3 combines with J gene TRBJ2-7, with a possible D match to TRBD1 (6 bases). The V gene's germline CDR1 is SGHTA and CDR2 FQGTGA. The V end was cut by 3 bases, the J end by 3 bases, with 6 bases between. CDR3 size: 12 residues. DNA for the CDR3: TGTGCCAGCAGCTTGACAGGCTACGAGCAGTACTTC. This gives the protein CASSLTGYEQYF.

In its sample, this clone was seen a few times. The V call is TRBV7-9, the J call TRBJ2-1; 7 nucleotides line up with TRBD1. V shed 1 base, J shed 10 bases, and the junction held 1 base outside the gene matches. This CDR3 contains 12 residues. Germline loops: CDR1 SEHNR, CDR2 FQNEAQ (reference sequence). The CDR3 spells CASSLGDREQFF. The CDR3 DNA sequence: TGTGCCAGCAGCTTAGGGGACAGAGAGCAGTTCTTC.

This clone turned up a few times. The rearrangement joins TRBV6-5 to TRBJ2-1, with D possibly being TRBD2 (6 bases). The V gene lost 6 bases and the J gene lost 13 bases, with 13 bases spanning the gap. Germline V CDR1 and CDR2: MNHEY, SVGAGI. This CDR3 has 11 residues. CDR3 sequence (DNA): TGTGCCAGCAGAGACTGGAGGGCTCAGTTCTTC. Its protein is CASRDWRAQFF.

This clone was seen at least ten times. The CDR3 here is CASSPFGGTQPQHF. As DNA, the CDR3 is TGCGCCAGCAGCCCCTTTGGGGGTACTCAGCCCCAGCATTTT. This chain uses TRBV5-1 with TRBJ1-5; weak D call: TRBD1 (5 bases). V lost 4 bases, J lost 6 bases, and 14 bases lay in between. The germline CDR1 and CDR2 sequences are SGHRS and YFSETQ. The CDR3 consists of 14 residues. The full variable domain, completed using reference TRBV5-1 and TRBJ1-5, is KAGVTQTPRYLIKTRGQQVTLSCSPISGHRSVSWYQQTPGQGLQFLFEYFSETQRNKGNFPGRFSGRQFSNSRSEMNVSTLELGDSALYLCASSPFGGTQPQHFGDGTRLSIL.

This clone was recorded many times. This chain links TRBV28 with TRBJ2-2; 9 nucleotides line up with TRBD1. CDR1 is MDHEN and CDR2 is SYDVKM in the germline V gene. Trimming removed 6 bases from V and 7 bases from J; junction bases left unmatched: 6. This CDR3 comprises 14 residues. The CDR3: CASSGTGLVGELFF. The CDR3 DNA reads TGTGCCAGCAGCGGGACAGGGCTAGTCGGGGAGCTGTTTTTT. Drawing the rest from reference TRBV28 and TRBJ2-2, the complete variable domain is DVKVTQSSRYLVKRTGEKVFLECVQDMDHENMFWYRQDPGLGLRLIYFSYDVKMKEKGDIPEGYSVSREKKERFSLILESASTNQTSMYLCASSGTGLVGELFFGEGSRLTVL.

This clone came up many times. The rearrangement uses TRBV11-2 and TRBJ1-6; tentative D call: TRBD1 (5 bases). V lost 6 bases and J 14 bases, leaving 17 bases between the germline ends. This CDR3 contains 13 residues. The V gene's germline CDR1 is SGHAT and CDR2 FQNNGV. The CDR3 DNA reads as TGTGCCAGCAGTTTACCTGGGGGAGCAGCCCTCCACTTT. It codes for CASSLPGGAALHF.

In its sample, this clone was seen many times. This chain links TRBV27 with TRBJ2-1; 10 nucleotides agree with TRBD2. The trim removed 3 bases at V and 4 bases at J, leaving 3 bases unmatched. CDR3 length: 15 amino acids. CDR1 and CDR2 (germline): MNHEY, SMNVEV (reference sequence). The DNA for the CDR3 is TGTGCCAGCAGTTTGGGGACTAGCGCATACAATGAGCAGTTCTTC. Its translation is CASSLGTSAYNEQFF.

This clone was counted ten times or more. The sample holds other DNA sequences that translate to the same CDR3. The chain is built from TRBV4-3 and TRBJ1-4; 9 bases fit TRBD1. The CDR3 is 16 residues long. The junction had 10 bases not matched to a gene; V was cut back by 4 bases and J by 7 bases. Per the germline V gene, CDR1 is LGHNA and CDR2 is YSLEER. The CDR3, as DNA: TGCGCCAGCAGCCCTTTCGGGACAGGGCGAGGTGAAAAACTGTTTTTT. Its protein product is CASSPFGTGRGEKLFF.

This clone came up many times. The rearrangement joins TRBV15 to TRBJ2-1; TRBD1 might be the D (6 bases). The V gene lost 1 base and the J gene lost 10 bases, with 14 bases spanning the gap. This CDR3 comprises 14 residues. The germline V gene has CDR1 LNHNV and CDR2 YYDKDF (reference sequence). The CDR3 protein is CATSRVGQRGEQFF. For the CDR3, the DNA is TGTGCCACCAGCAGAGTCGGACAGAGGGGGGAGCAGTTCTTC.

This clone was detected only a few times. The V and J genes are TRBV28 and TRBJ2-7, with 8 nucleotides matching TRBD1. This CDR3 contains 14 residues. The germline gives CDR1 MDHEN, CDR2 SYDVKM. J lost 2 bases, V lost 3 bases, and 3 bases had no gene match. CDR3 coding DNA: TGTGCCAGCAGTTTGCGGGACAGGCCCTACGAGCAGTACTTC. This gives the protein CASSLRDRPYEQYF.